Each of the 2 T cell receptor beta chains below was sequenced from the same sample in a study of beta chain features in type 1 diabetes. For these receptors, no antigen is known. Findings and limits, study-wide: Moderately but significantly shorter TCRB CDR3s were found in Type 1 diabetes patients in all four CD4+ subsets.

All of the isolated RNA was reverse transcribed, so expressed TCRB transcripts were sequenced. Only in-frame clones appear in the TCRdb table, and some are missing; sequencing was by immunoSEQ multiplex PCR. The data hold about 370,000 clones, with around a tenth observed a single time. The sample taken for sequencing was central memory CD4+ T cells from blood. These receptors were obtained from a man aged 30 to 39 with type 1 diabetes.

This clone was counted only a few times. The chain uses TRBV11-2 and TRBJ1-2; 9 nucleotides line up with TRBD1. The CDR3 runs to 16 residues. Germline lookup yields CDR1 SGHAT and CDR2 FQNNGV. V was clipped by 1 base and J by 5 bases; unmatched bases: 8. The CDR3 region has the DNA TGTGCCAGCAGCTTAGTCGTGGGACAGGGCCTTTATGGCTACACCTTC. Residues: CASSLVVGQGLYGYTF.

This clone was seen more than once but under ten times. The chain couples TRBV25-1 to TRBJ2-1, with D perhaps TRBD1 (8 bases). The germline gives CDR1 MGHDK, CDR2 SYGVNS. The CDR3 runs 15 residues. Trimming removed 7 bases from V and 6 bases from J, with 19 bases in between. The CDR3 sequence: CASTTLDREGNEQFF. Written as DNA, the CDR3 is TGTGCCAGCACGACGTTGGACAGGGAGGGCAATGAGCAGTTCTTC. The full variable domain, in which reference TRBV25-1 and TRBJ2-1 provide the parts outside the CDR3, is EADIYQTPRYLVIGTGKKITLECSQTMGHDKMYWYQQDPGMELHLIHYSYGVNSTEKGDLSSESTVSRIRTEHFPLTLESARPSHTSQYLCASTTLDREGNEQFFGPGTRLTVL.